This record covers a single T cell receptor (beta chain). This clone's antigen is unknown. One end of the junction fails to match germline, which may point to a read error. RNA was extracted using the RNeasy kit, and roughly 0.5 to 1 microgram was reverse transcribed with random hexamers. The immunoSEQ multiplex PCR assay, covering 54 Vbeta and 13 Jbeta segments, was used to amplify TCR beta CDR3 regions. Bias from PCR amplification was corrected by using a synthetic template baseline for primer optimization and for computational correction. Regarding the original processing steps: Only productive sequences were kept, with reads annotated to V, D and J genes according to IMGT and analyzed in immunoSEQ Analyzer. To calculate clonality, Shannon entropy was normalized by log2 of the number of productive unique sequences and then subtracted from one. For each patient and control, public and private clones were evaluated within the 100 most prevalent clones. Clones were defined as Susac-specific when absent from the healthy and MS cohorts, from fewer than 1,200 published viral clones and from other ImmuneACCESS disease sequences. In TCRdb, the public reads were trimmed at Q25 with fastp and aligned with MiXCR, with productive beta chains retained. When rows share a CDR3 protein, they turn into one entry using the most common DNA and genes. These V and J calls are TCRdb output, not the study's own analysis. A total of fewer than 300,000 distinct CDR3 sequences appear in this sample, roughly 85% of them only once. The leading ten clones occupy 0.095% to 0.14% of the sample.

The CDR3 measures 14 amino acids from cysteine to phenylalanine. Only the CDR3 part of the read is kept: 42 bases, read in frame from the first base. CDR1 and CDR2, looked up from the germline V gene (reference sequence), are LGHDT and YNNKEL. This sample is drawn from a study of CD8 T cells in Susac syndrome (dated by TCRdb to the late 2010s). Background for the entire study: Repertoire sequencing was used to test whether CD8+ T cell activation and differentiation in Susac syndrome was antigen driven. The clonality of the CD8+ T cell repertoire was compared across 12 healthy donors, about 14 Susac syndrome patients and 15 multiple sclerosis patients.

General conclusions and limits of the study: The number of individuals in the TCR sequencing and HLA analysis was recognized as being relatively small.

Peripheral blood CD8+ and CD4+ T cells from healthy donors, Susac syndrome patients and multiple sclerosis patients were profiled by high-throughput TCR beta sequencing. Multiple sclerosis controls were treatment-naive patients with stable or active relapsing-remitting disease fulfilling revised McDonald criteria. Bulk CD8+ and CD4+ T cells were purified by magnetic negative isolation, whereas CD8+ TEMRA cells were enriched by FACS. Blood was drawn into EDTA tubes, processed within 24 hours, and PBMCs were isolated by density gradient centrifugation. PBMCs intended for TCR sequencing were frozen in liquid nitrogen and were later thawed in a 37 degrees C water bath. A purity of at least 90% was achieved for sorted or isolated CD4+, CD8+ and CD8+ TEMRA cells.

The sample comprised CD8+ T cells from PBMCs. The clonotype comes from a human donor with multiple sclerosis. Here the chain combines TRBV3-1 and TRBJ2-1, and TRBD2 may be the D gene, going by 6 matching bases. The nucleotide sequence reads TGTGCCAGCAGCCCGGACGGGAGATCAGGCGAGCAGTCCTTC. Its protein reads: CASSPDGRSGEQSF.